Listed below are T cell receptor beta chains from one sample, sequenced in a study of blood T cell repertoires in COVID-19. The repertoire was sequenced with immunoSEQ multiplex PCR; TCRdb's copy has only in-frame clones and lacks some. In the table there are roughly 260,000 clones, about 87% of which are singletons. The sequenced sample consisted of peripheral blood. These receptors all stem from a woman in her forties with acute or convalescent COVID-19. Each CDR3 is given with its conserved first and last residue. D genes are given only for firm matches. Clone size, where shown, is once, few, many, or a class for clones that have expanded.

clone size,V gene,D gene,J gene,CDR3 DNA,CDR3 protein
NA,TRBV27,TRBD1,TRBJ1-1,TGTGCCAGCAGTTTCCGGGACAGGGGTTTCACTGAAGCTTTCTTT,CASSFRDRGFTEAFF
NA,TRBV13,TRBD1,TRBJ1-4,TGTGCCAGCAGCTTAGGTGACAGGGGAGCTAATGAAAAACTGTTTTTT,CASSLGDRGANEKLFF
NA,TRBV10-3,TRBD2,TRBJ2-1,TGTGCCATCAGTTCCTATTCATCTAGCGGGGGGGCTTCCTACAATGAGCAGTTCTTC,CAISSYSSSGGASYNEQFF
NA,TRBV27,NA,TRBJ1-2,TGTGCCAGCATCAATGCTAACTATGGCTACACCTTC,CASINANYGYTF
NA,TRBV27,NA,TRBJ1-1,TGTGCCAGCAGTTATCTGTCGAACACTGAAGCTTTCTTT,CASSYLSNTEAFF
NA,TRBV5-1,TRBD2,TRBJ2-1,TGCGCCAGCAGCTTGGCGACTAGCGGGGGGGCCATCTACAATGAGCAGTTCTTC,CASSLATSGGAIYNEQFF
NA,TRBV10-1,TRBD1,TRBJ2-3,TGCGCCAGCAGTGAGACGACAGGGGGAGTAGCAGATACGCAGTATTTT,CASSETTGGVADTQYF
NA,TRBV6-6,TRBD1,TRBJ2-1,TGTGCCAGCAGTTACCGGGACAGTGCTTACAATGAGCAGTTCTTC,CASSYRDSAYNEQFF
NA,TRBV10-1,TRBD2,TRBJ2-5,TGCGCCAGCAAACCCCCGGGACTAGCGGGGGATAAAGAAGAGACCCAGTACTTC,CASKPPGLAGDKEETQYF
NA,TRBV5-1,TRBD1,TRBJ1-4,TGCGCCAGCAGCCCGGGACAGGGTTCTAATGAAAAACTGTTTTTT,CASSPGQGSNEKLFF
NA,TRBV6-5,NA,TRBJ1-1,TGTGCCAGCAGTTACTCGGGGCCTGAGGCAACTGAAGCTTTCTTT,CASSYSGPEATEAFF
NA,TRBV5-4,NA,TRBJ1-5,TGTGCCAGCAGCACCAGGGGAAGCAATCAGCCCCAGCATTTT,CASSTRGSNQPQHF
NA,TRBV2,NA,TRBJ2-3,TGTGCCAGCAGTGAAGGGGCAGCAGATACGCAGTATTTT,CASSEGAADTQYF
NA,TRBV4-2,NA,TRBJ1-2,TGTGCCAGCAGCCACCCCGCGGGGGATAATGGCTACACCTTC,CASSHPAGDNGYTF
NA,TRBV3-1/TRBV3-2,NA,TRBJ1-6,TGTGCCAGTAGTCCAGGGACCGCACGACAGGTCTCACCCCTCCACTTT,CASSPGTARQVSPLHF
NA,TRBV7-8,TRBD1,TRBJ1-5,TGTGCCAGCAGCTTGTACAACAGGGGAAATCAGCCCCAGCATTTT,CASSLYNRGNQPQHF
NA,TRBV27,TRBD2,TRBJ2-1,TGTGCCAGCAGTTTGGTGGGAGGACTAGCGGCCAATTCGCGCTACAATGAGCAGTTCTTC,CASSLVGGLAANSRYNEQFF
NA,TRBV6-1,TRBD1,TRBJ1-1,TGTGCCAGCAGTGAAGGTCCGGAGGGACAGGCTATGAACACTGAAGCTTTCTTT,CASSEGPEGQAMNTEAFF
NA,TRBV5-1,NA,TRBJ1-1,TGCGCCAGCAGCTTTCCAGGGAACACTGAAGCTTTCTTT,CASSFPGNTEAFF
NA,TRBV19,NA,TRBJ2-1,TGTGCCAGTCAGGGCACACCTTCTTACAATGAGCAGTTCTTC,CASQGTPSYNEQFF
NA,TRBV7-2,TRBD1,TRBJ2-1,TGTGCCAGCAGCCGCGGAAGGACAGGGCCCTACAATGAGCAGTTCTTC,CASSRGRTGPYNEQFF
few,TRBV6-4,TRBD2,TRBJ2-3,TGTGCCAGCAAAGCGGGGGAGAGCACAGATACGCAGTATTTT,CASKAGESTDTQYF